The clone carrying this T cell receptor beta chain was counted between two and nine times. The target antigen is unknown. CDR1 is MNHEY, CDR2 SVGEGT, per germline. V shed 0 bases and J shed 0 bases, with 20 bases lying between them. The CDR3 has 19 amino acids. Indicated time point: persistent/refractory GD, antithyroid drugs over 5 years with positive TRAb. The TCR library used RNA extracted from PBMCs. An endocrinology department in Xi'an, China, supplied the patients. This specimen comes from a study of regulatory T cells in long-lasting Graves disease. For the study at large: Over 5 years on antithyroid drugs plus positive TSH receptor antibodies marked Graves' disease as persistent.

Building of the TCR beta libraries involved iRepertoire HTBI primers and Arm-PCR of CDR3 regions. TCRdb fed the multiplex PCR reads into MiXCR, producing one record per CDR3 protein. The sample holds some 370,000 distinct CDR3 sequences, around 20% seen once. The study, taken as a whole, reports: Few sampled subjects may have lowered accuracy. Gene preferences differed: TRBV28, TRBJ1-2, TRBJ2-5 in persistent cases.

The sequence derives from a female donor with Graves disease. The chain combines TRBV6-2 or TRBV6-3 with TRBJ1-1; a possible D gene is TRBD1 (6 bases). Material: peripheral blood mononuclear cells (PBMCs), obtained when the disease was refractory, from a patient treated with antithyroid drugs. The CDR3 is CASSYSFSRQAALNTEAFF. CDR3 sequence (DNA): TGTGCCAGCAGTTACTCCTTTTCCAGACAGGCCGCCTTGAACACTGAAGCTTTCTTT.